This T cell receptor (beta chain) stems from a study of blood T cell repertoires in COVID-19. Looking at the study overall: Italy, Spain and the United States were the sources of the convalescent and acute COVID-19 samples. Sources were T cells, B-cell-depleted T cells, or PBMCs; the material itself was cDNA or gDNA.

The authors' processing: Researchers report that nucleated cell counts were estimated from reference gene primer amplification. Here immunoSEQ multiplex PCR was the method, and the copy in TCRdb shows in-frame clones only, minus some. V and J calls and clone size follow that table, whereas D and trimming were derived from the DNA. The sample lists about 36,000 clones; around 82% were seen once. This CDR3 comprises 15 residues. Trimming stripped 6 bases from V and 5 bases from J, with 17 bases between. The germline V gene encodes CDR1 MDHEN and CDR2 SYDVKM. The sequenced sample was peripheral blood. This clonotype originated in a man between 70 and 80 years old with acute or convalescent COVID-19. V usage is TRBV28 and J usage is TRBJ1-3; D possibly corresponds to TRBD1 (6 bases). CDR3 sequence reads: CASSFKGGPRNTIYF. Written as DNA, the CDR3 is TGTGCCAGCAGCTTCAAAGGGGGACCCAGAAACACCATATATTTT.